One and the same sample provided the 10 T cell receptor beta chains below, sequenced in a study of blood T cell repertoires in COVID-19. Sequenced by immunoSEQ multiplex PCR; TCRdb stores in-frame clones only, minus some. Among around 140,000 clones, around 79% were seen once, and the ten largest hold less than 3%. Sequenced material: PBMCs or T cells enriched from blood (not recorded which). The origin of the receptors is a woman in her forties or fifties who had recovered from COVID-19.

This clone appeared a single time. V and J are TRBV19 and TRBJ1-6; 8 nucleotides line up with TRBD1. Germline values: CDR1 LNHDA, CDR2 SQIVND (reference sequence). V was clipped by 6 bases and J by 0 bases; unmatched bases: 1. The CDR3 loop spans 15 amino acids. This CDR3 is CASRDRGSYNSPLHF. For the CDR3, the DNA is TGTGCCAGTAGAGACAGGGGCTCCTATAATTCACCCCTCCACTTT.

The chain joins TRBV9 to TRBJ2-1, with 12 nucleotides matching TRBD2. The CDR3 has 16 residues. From germline, CDR1 is SGDLS and CDR2 YYNGEE. The trim removed 0 bases at V and 9 bases at J, leaving 7 bases unmatched. The CDR3 sequence: CASSVATSGRRGEQFF. For the CDR3, the DNA is TGTGCCAGCAGCGTAGCGACTAGCGGGAGACGGGGTGAGCAGTTCTTC.

The chain carries TRBV27 and TRBJ2-5; D is unclear. Trimming left V 6 bases short and J 4 bases short, with 9 bases between. Germline lookup yields CDR1 MNHEY and CDR2 SMNVEV (reference sequence). This CDR3 region has 12 residues. In nucleotides, the CDR3 is TGTGCCAGCAGCCCCTTCGGAGAGACCCAGTACTTC. Its protein product is CASSPFGETQYF.

The rearrangement joins TRBV7-3 to TRBJ2-5; 10 nucleotides line up with TRBD1. CDR1 SGHTA and CDR2 FQGTGA come from the germline V gene. This CDR3 spans 15 amino acids. V shed 5 bases and J 1 base; nucleotides not matched to a gene: 4. The CDR3 reads CASSEGQGPQETQYF. The DNA for the CDR3 is TGTGCCAGCAGCGAGGGACAGGGGCCCCAAGAGACCCAGTACTTC.

Only a few counts were recorded for this clone. The rearrangement uses TRBV5-5 and TRBJ2-1, with 8 bases lining up with TRBD2. Trimming removed 0 bases from V and 6 bases from J; junction bases left unmatched: 2. The CDR3 length is 14 residues. Germline CDR1 SGHKS, CDR2 YYEKEE (reference sequence). The CDR3 protein is CASSLAGGGNEQFF. The DNA of the CDR3 is TGTGCCAGCAGCTTGGCGGGAGGGGGCAATGAGCAGTTCTTC. The full variable domain, with the rest looked up from reference TRBV5-5 and TRBJ2-1, is DAGVTQSPTHLIKTRGQQVTLRCSPISGHKSVSWYQQVLGQGPQFIFQYYEKEERGRGNFPDRFSARQFPNYSSELNVNALLLGDSALYLCASSLAGGGNEQFFGPGTRLTVL.

The chain has TRBV7-3 and TRBJ1-2, with unresolved D. Germline CDR1 and CDR2: SGHTA and FQGTGA. V lost 0 bases to trimming and J lost 5 bases, with 10 bases between them. The CDR3 covers 14 residues. Here the CDR3 reads CASSLTVYLYGYTF. DNA for the CDR3: TGTGCCAGCAGCTTAACCGTCTACCTATATGGCTACACCTTC.

This clone has a single count. The V gene is TRBV30, the J gene TRBJ1-4; TRBD1 aligns across 7 bases. The V gene's germline CDR1 is GTSNPN and CDR2 SVGIG (reference sequence). There are 14 residues in the CDR3. The V gene end was trimmed by 3 bases and the J gene end by 8 bases; junction bases not matched to a gene: 9. The CDR3 protein is CAWSRGQEVEKLFF. CDR3 coding DNA: TGTGCCTGGAGCCGAGGACAGGAGGTCGAAAAACTGTTTTTT.

The CDR3 region is CASSYSSREGEKLFF. DNA of the CDR3: TGTGCCAGCAGTTACTCCTCCAGGGAGGGGGAAAAACTGTTTTTT. This sequence joins TRBV6-5 and TRBJ1-4; TRBD1 is a possible D gene (5 bases). Deletions cut 0 bases from V and 8 bases from J, with 13 bases between. There are 15 residues in the CDR3. CDR1 and CDR2 from the germline V gene are MNHEY and SVGAGI.

J is TRBJ1-1 and V is TRBV4-1; perhaps TRBD1 as D (5 bases). The germline V gene encodes CDR1 MGHRA and CDR2 YSYEKL. CDR3 size: 13 residues. V lost 4 bases and J lost 2, with 8 bases in between. As DNA, the CDR3 is TGCGCCAGCAGCCCCGACAGCAACACTGAAGCTTTCTTT. This gives the protein CASSPDSNTEAFF.

The gene calls are TRBV15 and TRBJ1-2, with a weak D call TRBD1 (6 bases). Germline V lookup: CDR1 LNHNV, CDR2 YYDKDF (reference sequence). V was cut by 0 bases and J by 3 bases, with 17 bases left in between. The CDR3 length is 17 residues. Written as DNA, the CDR3 is TGTGCCACCAGCAGAGATATTGGTGGGGGCAGGGACTATGGCTACACCTTC. Its translation: CATSRDIGGGRDYGYTF. The whole variable domain, filled in from reference TRBV15 and TRBJ1-2, reads DAMVIQNPRYQVTQFGKPVTLSCSQTLNHNVMYWYQQKSSQAPKLLFHYYDKDFNNEADTPDNFQSRRPNTSFCFLDIRSPGLGDTAMYLCATSRDIGGGRDYGYTFGSGTRLTVV.